The rows below give T cell receptor beta chains drawn from one sample of a study of lymphopenia after photon versus proton radiotherapy. Generated by immunoSEQ multiplex PCR, the TCRdb table keeps only in-frame clones and is missing some. The table includes 25,000 to 30,000 clones, approximately 88% detected once. The sequences come from peripheral blood, collected from a patient treated with proton-based radiotherapy. The receptor set was obtained from a woman in her sixties or seventies with cholangiocarcinoma. Some clones in this sample may be carry-over from other donors' samples. The CDR3 runs from the conserved cysteine through the conserved F or W. The D gene is left open where the match is weak. The size entry is marked missing in some rows and otherwise reads once, few, many or a size class.

D gene | clone size | J gene | V gene | CDR3 length | CDR3 DNA | CDR3 protein
. | . | TRBJ1-1 | TRBV18 | 14 | TGTGCCAGCTCAACGGGACGGGGGAACACTGAAGCTTTCTTT | CASSTGRGNTEAFF
. | . | TRBJ2-1 | TRBV18 | 15 | TGTGCCAGCTCACCTGAGGGAGTCCGGGGAGGAGAGCAGTTCTTC | CASSPEGVRGGEQFF
. | . | TRBJ2-2 | TRBV19 | 18 | TGTGCCACCAAGTATGCGGGACCCCCGAGGGCTAGCACCGGGGAGCTGTTTTTT | CATKYAGPPRASTGELFF
TRBD1 | . | TRBJ1-5 | TRBV6-1 | 15 | TGTGCCAGCAGCCTGACAGGGGGAGAAAATCAGCCCCAGCATTTT | CASSLTGGENQPQHF
. | . | TRBJ2-7 | TRBV18 | 13 | TGTGCCAGCTCACCGATGGGTGAGGGCGAGCAGTACTTC | CASSPMGEGEQYF
. | . | TRBJ1-6 | TRBV6-6 | 13 | TGTGCCAGCGTACGGGGCGTTGATTCACCCCTCCACTTT | CASVRGVDSPLHF
TRBD1 | . | TRBJ1-3 | TRBV4-1 | 16 | TGCGCCAGCAGCCAAACGCAGGGGGCATATGGAAACACCATATATTTT | CASSQTQGAYGNTIYF
TRBD1 | . | TRBJ1-1 | TRBV7-9 | 15 | TGTGCCAGCAGCCTAACCGGGACAGCTAACGACGAAGCTTTCTTT | CASSLTGTANDEAFF
. | once | TRBJ2-5 | TRBV5-6 | 16 | TGTGCCAGCAGCCCTCCTCCAACTAGAGGGGAAGAGACCCAGTACTTC | CASSPPPTRGEETQYF
. | . | TRBJ2-7 | TRBV1 | 12 | TGCACCAGCAGCCAAGATCCCTACGAGCAGTACTTC | CTSSQDPYEQYF
TRBD1 | . | TRBJ1-1 | TRBV27 | 15 | TGTGCCAGCAGTTCCATACAGGGGGCTCGGACTGAAGCTTTCTTT | CASSSIQGARTEAFF
. | . | TRBJ1-6 | TRBV6-5 | 13 | TGTGCCAGCAGTCCCTACCTTGGTGGCACCCTCCACTTT | CASSPYLGGTLHF
. | . | TRBJ1-1 | TRBV18 | 13 | TGTGCCAGCTCACCACTAGTGAACACTGAAGCTTTCTTT | CASSPLVNTEAFF
. | . | TRBJ1-1 | TRBV5-4 | 14 | TGTGCCAGCAGCTTTATAGGGGGGGGTGTTGAAGCTTTCTTT | CASSFIGGGVEAFF
TRBD1 | . | TRBJ1-2 | TRBV18 | 18 | TGTGCCAGCTCACCATCACCAGGGGGGGCGAATTCTAACTATGGCTACACCTTC | CASSPSPGGANSNYGYTF
. | . | TRBJ2-1 | TRBV5-6 | 12 | TGTGCCAGCAGCCTCGTTGGGGATGAGCAGTTCTTC | CASSLVGDEQFF
. | few | TRBJ1-5 | TRBV7-9 | 15 | TGTGCCAGCAGCTTAGGGGGAGGGGACCACCGACCCCAGCATTTT | CASSLGGGDHRPQHF
. | . | TRBJ2-2 | TRBV6-5 | 15 | TGTGCCAGCAGTTACTGGACAGCAATCACCGGGGAGCTGTTTTTT | CASSYWTAITGELFF
. | . | TRBJ2-5 | TRBV19 | 14 | TGTGCCAGTCAACCCTGGGGCCGGGATGGGACCCAGTACTTC | CASQPWGRDGTQYF
. | once | TRBJ2-1 | TRBV5-6 | 14 | TGTGCCAGCAGCTTGGCTCCGGCCTACAATGAGCAGTTCTTC | CASSLAPAYNEQFF
. | . | TRBJ1-1 | TRBV10-2 | 16 | TGCGCCAGCAGTGAAAGGGAGGTAACAATGAACACTGAAGCTTTCTTT | CASSEREVTMNTEAFF
. | . | TRBJ1-1 | TRBV7-8 | 16 | TGTGCCAGCACCCGTCAGAATAAAACGGGGCACACTGAAGCTTTCTTT | CASTRQNKTGHTEAFF
TRBD1 | . | TRBJ1-5 | TRBV19 | 18 | TGTGCCAGTAGTCCCCCGGGACAGGTAATTAGGGGCAATCAGCCCCAGCATTTT | CASSPPGQVIRGNQPQHF
TRBD1 | . | TRBJ1-2 | TRBV28 | 14 | TGTGCCAGCAGTTTATCTCGGGACAGGGTTGACTACACCTTC | CASSLSRDRVDYTF
. | . | TRBJ1-1 | TRBV7-9 | 14 | TGTGCCAGCAGCTTAGGAGGGGGGGTCACTGAAGCTTTCTTT | CASSLGGGVTEAFF
TRBD2 | once | TRBJ2-1 | TRBV5-1 | 18 | TGCGCCAGCAGCCACGGGACTAGCGGCAATTTTATCTACAATGAGCAGTTCTTC | CASSHGTSGNFIYNEQFF
. | . | TRBJ2-7 | TRBV7-7 | 13 | TGTGCCAGCAGCCCAGCGGGCGGCTACGAGCAGTACTTC | CASSPAGGYEQYF
. | few | TRBJ2-1 | TRBV29-1 | 13 | TGCAGCGTTGAAGTGCGGCGGTTCGGGGAGCAGTTCTTC | CSVEVRRFGEQFF
TRBD2 | . | TRBJ2-1 | TRBV9 | 15 | TGTGCCAGCAGCCCCGCTAGCGGGCCTTGGAATGAGCAGTTCTTC | CASSPASGPWNEQFF
TRBD2 | few | TRBJ2-5 | TRBV19 | 15 | TGTGCCAGTAGTGACTCCGGGACTAGCCGGAAGACCCAGTACTTC | CASSDSGTSRKTQYF
TRBD1 | once | TRBJ2-2 | TRBV11-2 | 16 | TGTGCCAGCAGCTTAGCTTGGACAGGGGGCAACAGGGAGCTGTTTTTT | CASSLAWTGGNRELFF
. | . | TRBJ2-4 | TRBV7-2 | 13 | TGTGCCAGCAGCTTAGAGGCCGAAAACATTCAGTACTTC | CASSLEAENIQYF
TRBD2 | . | TRBJ2-1 | TRBV7-2 | 17 | TGTGCCAGCAGCCCGCGGGGACTAGCGGGGGGGTACAATGAGCAGTTCTTC | CASSPRGLAGGYNEQFF
. | . | TRBJ2-6 | TRBV6-6 | 14 | TGTGCCAGCAGTTCGGGGCCCGGGGCCAACGTCCTGACTTTC | CASSSGPGANVLTF
TRBD1 | . | TRBJ1-2 | TRBV6-1 | 13 | TGTGCCAGCAGTGGACAGGGCCTGGGGGGCTACACCTTC | CASSGQGLGGYTF
. | . | TRBJ2-3 | TRBV4-3 | 16 | TGCGCCAGCAGCCAGCATTTAGCGGTTAGCACAGATACGCAGTATTTT | CASSQHLAVSTDTQYF
. | . | TRBJ2-5 | TRBV19 | 14 | TGTGCCAGTAGTCTCAGCAGCACCCAGGGGACCCAGTACTTC | CASSLSSTQGTQYF
. | . | TRBJ2-7 | TRBV18 | 14 | TGTGCCAGCTCACCACCGGCAGGGTCCGGCGAGCAGTACTTC | CASSPPAGSGEQYF
TRBD1 | . | TRBJ2-1 | TRBV27 | 15 | TGTGCCAGCAGTCACGACAGGGTCTCCTACAATGAGCAGTTCTTC | CASSHDRVSYNEQFF
TRBD2 | . | TRBJ2-7 | TRBV5-5 | 17 | TGTGCCAGCAGCTTCGACACTGGGGCGGGAGGAGTCAACGAGCAGTACTTC | CASSFDTGAGGVNEQYF
TRBD2 | . | TRBJ2-7 | TRBV29-1 | 13 | TGCAGCGTTGTTACTAGCGGGGGCTACGAGCAGTACTTC | CSVVTSGGYEQYF
. | once | TRBJ2-3 | TRBV5-1 | 15 | TGCGCCAGCAGCTTAGCGGTAATAAGCACAGATACGCAGTATTTT | CASSLAVISTDTQYF
TRBD1 | . | TRBJ1-1 | TRBV9 | 15 | TGTGCCAGCAGCGGGGACTACAGGGGAAACACTGAAGCTTTCTTT | CASSGDYRGNTEAFF
TRBD1 | once | TRBJ1-2 | TRBV7-8 | 15 | TGTGCCAGCAGCCCGGACAGGGTAAAAAGCTATGGCTACACCTTC | CASSPDRVKSYGYTF
. | . | TRBJ1-2 | TRBV7-2 | 16 | TGTGCCAGCAGCTTAGCCGATCTACAGGGTGCATATGGCTACACCTTC | CASSLADLQGAYGYTF
TRBD1 | . | TRBJ2-7 | TRBV18 | 15 | TGTGCCAGCTCACCAGGGACAGCCGGCTCCTACGAGCAGTACTTC | CASSPGTAGSYEQYF
. | . | TRBJ2-7 | TRBV20-1 | 11 | TGCAGTGCTAGAGCCTCCTACGAGCAGTACTTC | CSARASYEQYF
. | . | TRBJ2-4 | TRBV9 | 15 | TGTGCCAGCAGCCCCCATAGCGTTAGCGAAAACATTCAGTACTTC | CASSPHSVSENIQYF
TRBD2 | . | TRBJ2-1 | TRBV9 | 17 | TGTGCCAGCAGCGTAGTTGGGGCGGGGGGTTCCCCGAATGAGCAGTTCTTC | CASSVVGAGGSPNEQFF
TRBD2 | . | TRBJ2-3 | TRBV9 | 16 | TGTGCCAGCAGCGTAGCTACGGGAGGTAGTTTGGATACGCAGTATTTT | CASSVATGGSLDTQYF
TRBD1 | . | TRBJ2-7 | TRBV10-3 | 13 | TGTGCCATCAGAGAGGGGGCATCGTACGAGCAGTACTTC | CAIREGASYEQYF
. | . | TRBJ2-5 | TRBV7-9 | 15 | TGTGCCAGCAGCTTAGAGGGTAGCGGAGGGAGGACCCAGTACTTC | CASSLEGSGGRTQYF
. | . | TRBJ2-7 | TRBV5-8 | 14 | TGTGCCAGCAGCTTTCGGGGGTCGACCTACGAGCAGTACTTC | CASSFRGSTYEQYF
TRBD1 | . | TRBJ2-2 | TRBV5-1 | 16 | TGCGCCAGCAGCTTGGGGACAGGGGGCTTGAACGGGGAGCTGTTTTTT | CASSLGTGGLNGELFF